This T cell receptor beta chain was captured in a study of blood T cell repertoires in COVID-19. Study context: Whether acute or convalescent, the COVID-19 samples came from the United States, Italy and Spain. The analysed material was cDNA or gDNA that came from T cells, B-cell-depleted T cells, or PBMCs.

In the authors' methods: Quantification of nucleated cells was approximated via reference gene primer amplification. Sequencing was performed with immunoSEQ multiplex PCR; in TCRdb, only in-frame clones are kept and a portion is missing. Clone size and the V and J calls come from that table; the DNA yielded D and trimming. The sample holds roughly 220,000 clones, roughly 86% seen once. CDR3 length: 10 amino acids. Trimming took 11 bases from V and 4 from J, leaving 6 bases between them. The germline V gene encodes CDR1 MDHEN and CDR2 SYDVKM. The V and J genes are TRBV28 and TRBJ1-3; D ambiguous. This sequence originates from a man aged 55 to 70 with acute or convalescent COVID-19. Input material: peripheral blood. The CDR3 protein is CAHGGNTIYF. As DNA, the CDR3 is TGTGCCCACGGGGGAAACACCATATATTTT.